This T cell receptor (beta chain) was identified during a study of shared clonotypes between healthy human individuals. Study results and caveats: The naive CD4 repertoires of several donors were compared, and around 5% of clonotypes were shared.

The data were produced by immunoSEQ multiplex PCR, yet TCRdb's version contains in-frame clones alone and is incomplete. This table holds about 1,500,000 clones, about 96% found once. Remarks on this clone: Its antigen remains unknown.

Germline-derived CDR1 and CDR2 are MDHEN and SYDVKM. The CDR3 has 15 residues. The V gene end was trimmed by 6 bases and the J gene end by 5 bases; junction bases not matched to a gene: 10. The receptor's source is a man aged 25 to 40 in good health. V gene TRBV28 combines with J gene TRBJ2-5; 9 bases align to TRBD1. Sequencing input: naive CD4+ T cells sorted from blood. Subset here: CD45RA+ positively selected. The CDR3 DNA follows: TGTGCCAGCAGCGTTAAAGGAGGACAGGGGGAGACCCAGTACTTC. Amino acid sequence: CASSVKGGQGETQYF.